Sequencing of this T cell receptor beta chain was carried out in a study of shared clonotypes between healthy human individuals (dated by TCRdb to 2020 to 2021). For the study in its entirety: Three men and two women, aged 18 to 49 years, made up the cohort. For each donor, three plates each were used for CD4 naive and CD4 memory, two plates were used for CD8 naive, and one plate was used for CD8 memory. The study deeply sequenced blood TCR repertoires of 5 or 6 healthy adults to estimate repertoire size and the extent of clonotype sharing between individuals. Different laboratories and diverse techniques were used to prepare libraries and sequence TCR repertoires, to increase sequencing depth and limit assay-specific biases. Each donor's leukapheresis produced roughly between roughly 0.85 and 9 billion PBMCs. The research as a whole found: The small number of donors limited the genetic and exposure-history diversity represented. When several donors were compared, the shared fraction of clonotypes was roughly 4.8% for naive CD4, about 4% for naive CD8, more than 2% for memory CD4, and less than 0.45% for memory CD8. Compared with non-shared clonotypes, clonotypes shared by all four sorted-subset donors had higher generation probabilities. Larger estimated clonotype richness was generally found for naive subsets than for memory subsets. Rarefaction of sorted-subset datasets indicated incomplete sequencing despite the large sequencing depth. Based on pairwise subsampling, the degree of clonotype sharing among donors was expected to be affected by sequencing depth. Sampling was restricted to blood, and TCR repertoires in tissues likely differ from the TCR repertoires found in blood.

Notes on this clone: Its antigen is unknown. Qualities for individual bases were not recorded, and no much larger clone is one base off.

Donors were healthy HIV-negative adults with no recently reported acute infections or vaccinations. Every donor was a Caucasian adult living in Nashville, Tennessee, USA. CD4+ T cells were enriched through magnetic negative selection, after which naive cells were positively selected on CD45RA and the remaining negative fraction served as the memory subset. Blood was obtained by leukapheresis, after which PBMCs were separated by Ficoll-Histopaque density gradient centrifugation and cryopreserved in liquid nitrogen vapor phase. Purity and quantity of every magnetically sorted T cell population were checked by analytical flow cytometry. Genomic DNA was isolated from every sorted fraction and measured by UV absorbance on a Nanodrop 2000c. Using the deep immunoSEQ assay, multiplex PCR amplified TCR CDR3 regions from genomic DNA. Genomic DNA extracted from each cell subset was distributed evenly over all wells of several immunoSEQ 96-well plates, and each plate served as one replicate. Each replicate PCR for sorted subsets received around 0.2 ug genomic DNA, equal to roughly 30,000 T cell genomes. The purified libraries were quantified using a Qubit 3.0 fluorometer, sized with a Bioanalyzer 2100, and then quantified again using the KAPA Library Quantification kit. Every immunoSEQ 96-well plate was sequenced on a separate single-read 150-cycle Illumina NextSeq 550 flow cell. As for how the authors treated the data: The immunoSEQ output contained only junctional sequences without quality scores, so filtering could not match that applied to full-length reads. To assign V/J genes and CDR3, sequences were annotated using PyIR, a Python wrapper for IgBLAST v1.9, with IMGT germline references. Reads were filtered out if the reads had weak V/J assignments (E-value above 1e-6), no CDR3, stop codons, out-of-frame junctions, or ambiguous translated residues. V3J clonotypes were defined as sequences sharing an identical inferred V gene, J gene, and CDR3 amino acid sequence. The percentage overlap between two repertoires was calculated by dividing the number of shared unique clonotypes by the size of the smaller repertoire. Richness of each repertoire was evaluated using RTK rarefaction, the Chao1 estimator, and Recon v2.1 estimates of unobserved clonotypes. Generation probabilities were computed with OLGA for all TCRbeta clonotypes obtained by the gDNA method from several donors. The immuneACCESS repertoire file appears here via TCRdb, limited to in-frame rearrangements. These files lack a portion of the clones; in checked studies, under half of the deficit traces to unresolved V genes, and the cause of the others is not known. V and J calls and clone size come straight from that table; D and trimming were deduced from the DNA. The sample contains more than 2,000,000 clones, roughly nine tenths of them found a single time. The ten largest clones represent more than 0.12% of the sample.

According to the germline V gene, CDR1 reads SGHRS and CDR2 reads YFSETQ. Trimming accounts for 7 bases at V and 5 bases at J, while the number of junction bases matched to no gene is 7. The CDR3 starts with the cysteine, ends with the phenylalanine, and has 13 residues. Only the CDR3 portion is preserved as DNA: 39 bases, with reading frame beginning at the first base. The material sequenced was naive CD4+ T cells sorted from blood. The cell subset or site label for this specimen denotes: CD45RA+ positively selected. The clonotype originates from a young man in good health. The receptor chain draws on TRBV5-1 and TRBJ2-3, and 7 bases in between align with TRBD1. In nucleotides, the sequence is TGCGCCAGCGGCGACAGGGCAGGAGATACGCAGTATTTT. This codes for CASGDRAGDTQYF.